Many counts were recorded for the clone carrying this T cell receptor (beta chain). No antigen is known for it. The data are from a study of T cell repertoires in cytomegalovirus infection. The V gene lost 7 bases and the J gene lost 0 bases, with 10 bases spanning the gap. Germline V CDR1 and CDR2: SGHTA, FQGNSA. The CDR3 sequence is 14 residues long. TCRdb reanalysed the reads using MiXCR and keeps one entry per CDR3 protein. The sample has about 130,000 distinct CDR3 sequences, 8% to 9% seen once. Study-wide points: Identification of carriers of CMV plus the relevant HLA was achieved through cumulative public TCR beta family frequency. Dominating the ex vivo response were TCR beta clonotypes that were CMV-specific and HLA-C-restricted.

This TCR derives from a human donor in good health (CMV status not recorded). Some clones in this sample may be carry-over from other donors' samples. Material: PBMCs. The chain is built from TRBV7-2 and TRBJ2-1; D not resolved. The CDR3 DNA reads TGTGCCAGCACCCCCCCAAACTCCTACAATGAGCAGTTCTTC. This encodes CASTPPNSYNEQFF.